Below, one T cell receptor (beta chain) is given with its context. Original analysis: Counts of nucleated cells, estimated from reference gene primer amplification, were obtained. Using immunoSEQ multiplex PCR, the repertoire was profiled, and TCRdb retains in-frame clones only, with some absent. Clone size and V and J calls were adopted from that table, with D and trimming inferred from the DNA. The data show fewer than 60,000 clones, 70% to 85% seen once. The data are from a study of blood T cell repertoires in COVID-19. Germline CDR1 reads MGHRA; CDR2 reads YSYEKL. The CDR3 loop spans 15 amino acids. The V end was cut by 8 bases, the J end by 0 bases, with 16 bases between.

The chain employs TRBV4-1 and TRBJ1-1, with D unresolved. The sequenced sample was peripheral blood. The TCR was taken from a man in his sixties with acute or convalescent COVID-19. CDR3 sequence: CASGPPQTLNTEAFF. The CDR3, as DNA: TGCGCCAGCGGCCCCCCACAAACACTGAACACTGAAGCTTTCTTT.